This T cell receptor (beta chain) came from a study of human T cells and chemical hapten exposure. Study-wide background: The study lasted 20 to 30 weeks, and patients were dosed weekly with diphenylcyclopropenone on the scalp throughout.

Germline trimming cut 1 base from V and 7 bases from J; bases unmatched to any gene: 4. Per the germline V gene, CDR1 is SGHNT and CDR2 is YENEEA. The CDR3 contains 15 residues. Time point indicated: pre-sensitization, week 0. Treatment of the sample: therapeutic diphenylcyclopropenone sensitization with weekly scalp DPC. Total RNA came from unfractionated whole blood. MiXCR was run by TCRdb on the RACE reads, yielding one entry per CDR3 protein. The sample shows 150,000 to 200,000 distinct CDR3 sequences, around 30% of them seen only once. Here the sequenced sample was whole blood, taken in connection with sensitization to the hapten diphenylcyclopropenone (DPC). The sequence derives from a woman aged 25 to 45 with alopecia areata. Some clones in this sample may be carry-over from other donors' samples. The V call is TRBV11-3, the J call TRBJ2-1, with 10 bases matching TRBD2. The CDR3 DNA follows: TGTGCCAGCAGCTTAGGGGGGACTAGCGCGAATGAGCAGTTCTTC. Translation: CASSLGGTSANEQFF. The entire variable domain, with the rest obtained from reference TRBV11-3 and TRBJ2-1, is as follows: EAGVVQSPRYKIIEKKQPVAFWCNPISGHNTLYWYLQNLGQGPELLIRYENEEAVDDSQLPKDRFSAERLKGVDSTLKIQPAELGDSAVYLCASSLGGTSANEQFFGPGTRLTVL.